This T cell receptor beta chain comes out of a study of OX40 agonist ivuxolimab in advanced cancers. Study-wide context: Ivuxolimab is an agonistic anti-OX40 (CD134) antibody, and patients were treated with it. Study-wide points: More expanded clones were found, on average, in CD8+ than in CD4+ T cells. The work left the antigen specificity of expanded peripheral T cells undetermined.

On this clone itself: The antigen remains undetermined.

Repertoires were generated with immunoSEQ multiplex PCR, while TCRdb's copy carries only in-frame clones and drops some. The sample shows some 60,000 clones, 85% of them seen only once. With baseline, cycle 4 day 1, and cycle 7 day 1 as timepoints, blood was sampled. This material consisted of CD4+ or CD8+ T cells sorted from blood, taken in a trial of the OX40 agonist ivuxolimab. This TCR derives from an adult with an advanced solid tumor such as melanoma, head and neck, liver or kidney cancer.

DNA of the CDR3: TGTGCTAGTGGTTGGGGGACTAGCGGAGACAATGAGCAGTTCTTC. Residues: CASGWGTSGDNEQFF. J is TRBJ2-1 and V is TRBV12-5, with 11 bases lining up with TRBD2. Germline trimming cut 4 bases from V and 5 bases from J; bases unmatched to any gene: 4. Germline CDR1 and CDR2: LGHNT and FRNRAP. The CDR3 length is 15 residues.